Listed below are T cell receptor beta chains from one sample, sequenced in a study of PD-1 blockade in classical Hodgkin lymphoma. Sequenced by immunoSEQ multiplex PCR; TCRdb stores in-frame clones only, minus some. The sample includes 27,000 or so clones, over 60% of them seen just once. Sequenced material: peripheral blood mononuclear cells (PBMCs), taken before the fourth cycle of nivolumab. These receptors were taken from a human donor with classical Hodgkin lymphoma. Each CDR3 is given without its conserved first and last residue.

v_call,j_call,cdr3_aa
TRBV21-1,TRBJ2-7,ASSKVIAGVSYEQY
TRBV5-4,TRBJ1-5,ASSFGVGQPQH
TRBV5-1,TRBJ2-7,ASQQGLAGKGTYEQY
TRBV11-3,TRBJ1-1,ASKQEHTEAF
TRBV19,TRBJ1-4,ASSGGQSWKTNEKLF
TRBV6-1,TRBJ1-1,ASSEFGTVNTEAF
TRBV9,TRBJ1-3,ASSADSHGNTIY
TRBV11-1,TRBJ1-1,ASSSGPVTEAF
TRBV29-1,TRBJ2-7,SVASGTGFSEQY
TRBV19,TRBJ1-1,ASSMSRGRRIGNTEAF
TRBV5-1,TRBJ2-6,ASSWEGIGANVLT
TRBV5-1,TRBJ1-1,ASSLEFTRTNTEAF
TRBV11-2,TRBJ2-1,ASSFDARTQF
TRBV14,TRBJ1-1,ASSQWTGVIGFEAF
TRBV27,TRBJ1-5,ASSLRESNQPQH
TRBV4-1,TRBJ2-3,ASSQARLAGGVDTQY
TRBV11-1,TRBJ1-2,ASSDMGLGYT
TRBV19,TRBJ2-7,ASSKLLGVGTGVSYEQY
TRBV27,TRBJ2-7,ASSSERGRKQYEQY
TRBV5-1,TRBJ1-4,ASSLIPAGATNEKLF
TRBV6-6,TRBJ1-4,ASSGGMRNEKLF
TRBV9,TRBJ2-7,VILGPLSYEQY
TRBV5-6,TRBJ2-3,ASSLGDLTTDTQY